Each of the 29 T cell receptor beta chains below was sequenced from the same sample in a study of T-cell reconstitution after alpha-beta-depleted transplantation in children. Unique molecular identifiers featured in how the TCRbeta library was prepared. Each CDR3 protein gets one entry after TCRdb re-called the PCR reads with MiXCR. The sample yields some 450,000 distinct CDR3 sequences, around 46% seen once. The specimen comprised PBMCs, sampled before TCRalphabeta/CD19-depleted stem cell transplant. Every receptor here comes from a girl aged 2-9 years with aplastic anemia, due to receive a stem cell transplant.

On this clonotype itself: At one of its ends the junction is not consistent with the germline gene, which may arise from a read error. The chain combines TRBV6-4 with TRBJ2-2; 9 bases fit TRBD1. Germline V gives CDR1 MRHNA, CDR2 SNTAGT. The CDR3 is made up of 17 amino acids. The CDR3 nucleotides are TGCCAGCAGTCTTCCGGGACAGGGAAAAAGGACACCGGGGAGCTGTTTTTT. Translation gives CQQSSGTGKKDTGELFF.

This clonotype was counted only a few times. J is TRBJ1-6 and V is TRBV6-1; tentative D call: TRBD1 (5 bases). The CDR3 consists of 14 residues. The V and J ends lost 5 bases and 6 bases respectively, with 11 bases between them. Germline CDR1 MNHNS, CDR2 SASEGT. CDR3 loop: CASSPQGFNSPLHF. The CDR3 nucleotides are TGTGCCAGCAGTCCCCAGGGCTTTAATTCACCCCTCCACTTT.

The V call is TRBV30, the J call TRBJ2-4, with D perhaps matching TRBD1 (5 bases). The CDR3 has 15 residues. Looked up from germline, CDR1 is GTSNPN and CDR2 is SVGIG (reference sequence). The V end lost 3 bases, the J end lost 0 bases, and 12 bases lay between the germline ends. This chain's CDR3 is CAWRDRQQAKNIQYF. DNA for the CDR3: TGTGCCTGGAGAGACAGACAGCAAGCCAAAAACATTCAGTACTTC. The full variable domain, with the rest looked up from reference TRBV30 and TRBJ2-4, is SQTIHQWPATLVQPVGSPLSLECTVEGTSNPNLYWYRQAAGRGLQLLFYSVGIGQISSEVPQNLSASRPQDRQFILSSKKLLLSDSGFYLCAWRDRQQAKNIQYFGAGTRLSVL.

The chain links TRBV7-3 to TRBJ1-1, with 12 bases lining up with TRBD1. Trimming took 5 bases from V and 5 from J; bases not matched to a gene: 6. CDR1 is SGHTA and CDR2 is FQGTGA in the germline V gene. This CDR3 spans 15 amino acids. The CDR3 DNA reads TGTGCCAGCAGCGTGGGACAGGGGGCAGGTACTGAAGCTTTCTTT. Translation gives CASSVGQGAGTEAFF.

This chain connects TRBV10-3 to TRBJ2-3, with 11 positions matching TRBD2. The CDR3 is made up of 15 amino acids. The V gene's germline CDR1 is ENHRY and CDR2 SYGVKD. With 2 bases clipped from V and 5 bases from J, the junction kept 3 bases outside the gene matches. The CDR3 here is CAISETSGGGDTQYF. CDR3 bases: TGTGCCATCAGTGAGACTAGCGGGGGAGGAGATACGCAGTATTTT.

The genes are TRBV28 and TRBJ2-7, with 8 bases identical to TRBD1. CDR3 size: 13 residues. CDR1 is MDHEN and CDR2 is SYDVKM in the germline V gene. Trimming took 10 bases from V and 2 from J; bases not matched to a gene: 7. The CDR3 DNA sequence: TGTGCCACCCTTGGACAGGGAACCTACGAGCAGTACTTC. Its protein is CATLGQGTYEQYF.

This clonotype was detected ten times or more. The chain has TRBV12-3 or TRBV12-4 and TRBJ2-7, with D possibly being TRBD2 (6 bases). The length of the CDR3 is 14 residues. The V and J ends lost 5 bases and 2 bases respectively, with 13 bases between them. The CDR3 DNA reads as TGTGCCAGCAGTCTCCGACTAGGGACCTACGAGCAGTACTTC. Translating it yields CASSLRLGTYEQYF.

The chain couples TRBV28 to TRBJ2-7; D ambiguous. CDR3 length: 13 amino acids. Deletions cut 6 bases from V and 2 bases from J, with 11 bases between. Germline V gene sequence: CDR1 MDHEN, CDR2 SYDVKM. The CDR3 DNA follows: TGTGCCAGCAGCCTTCACAGAGCCTACGAGCAGTACTTC. The encoded protein is CASSLHRAYEQYF. The full variable domain, completed using reference TRBV28 and TRBJ2-7, is DVKVTQSSRYLVKRTGEKVFLECVQDMDHENMFWYRQDPGLGLRLIYFSYDVKMKEKGDIPEGYSVSREKKERFSLILESASTNQTSMYLCASSLHRAYEQYFGPGTRLTVT.

This sequence joins TRBV5-1 and TRBJ2-1; 8 bases match TRBD2. Losses at the gene ends were 1 base for V and 0 bases for J; bases not matched to a gene: 3. This CDR3 is built from 16 residues. CDR1 is SGHRS, CDR2 YFSETQ, per germline. DNA for the CDR3: TGCGCCAGCAGCTTGTTAGCGGGGAGCTCCTACAATGAGCAGTTCTTC. Protein product: CASSLLAGSSYNEQFF.

This clonotype was recorded many times. In DNA, the CDR3 is TGCGCCAGCAGCTACCGGACAGGGTCAGCGGGCAATGAGCAGTTCTTC. Protein product: CASSYRTGSAGNEQFF. The genes are TRBV5-1 and TRBJ2-1; 8 nucleotides agree with TRBD1. This CDR3 comprises 16 residues. CDR1 is SGHRS, CDR2 YFSETQ, per germline. V was pared by 3 bases and J by 6 bases, with 11 bases of the junction left unmatched.

V gene TRBV6-1 combines with J gene TRBJ2-3; weak D call: TRBD2 (5 bases). With 6 bases removed from V and 1 base from J, the gap between germline ends came to 8 bases. The CDR3 is 13 amino acids. From germline, CDR1 is MNHNS and CDR2 SASEGT. This chain's CDR3 is CASRRAGTDTQYF. CDR3 coding DNA: TGTGCCAGCAGGCGGGCCGGCACAGATACGCAGTATTTT.

This clonotype showed up many times. V is TRBV2 and J is TRBJ1-2, with a tentative D call TRBD1 (6 bases). CDR1 and CDR2 (germline): SNHLY, FYNNEI. V was trimmed by 9 bases and J by 4 bases, leaving 12 bases between them. This CDR3 spans 12 amino acids. CDR3 region: CASDQTGYGYTF. CDR3 DNA sequence: TGTGCCAGTGACCAGACAGGCTATGGCTACACCTTC.

This clonotype was counted ten times or more. The rearrangement uses TRBV11-2 and TRBJ2-1; D is possibly TRBD2 (6 bases). Between the trimmed V and J ends, which lost 4 bases and 4 bases, there was a span of 11 bases. CDR1 is SGHAT and CDR2 is FQNNGV in the germline V gene. This CDR3 contains 14 residues. The CDR3, as DNA: TGTGCCAGCAGCTACGGGACTCTGTACAATGAGCAGTTCTTC. Translated, it gives CASSYGTLYNEQFF.

This clonotype was seen a handful of times. The chain couples TRBV7-9 to TRBJ2-5; tentatively, D is TRBD2 (5 bases). V lost 5 bases to trimming and J lost 7 bases, with 20 bases between them. Germline V gene data show CDR1 as SEHNR and CDR2 as FQNEAQ (reference sequence). The CDR3 loop spans 15 amino acids. CDR3 sequence (DNA): TGTGCCAGCAGCGAAGTCATGGTAGCCCGGGGGACCCAGTACTTC. Translating gives CASSEVMVARGTQYF.

V usage is TRBV15 and J usage is TRBJ2-3, with D tentatively TRBD1 (6 bases). Trimming took off 1 base at V and 6 bases at J, with 20 bases between the two ends. Germline V CDR1 and CDR2: LNHNV, YYDKDF (reference sequence). The length of the CDR3 is 17 residues. This CDR3 reads CATSRGRGSIRRDTQYF. DNA for the CDR3: TGTGCCACCAGCAGAGGCAGGGGTTCAATTAGGCGGGATACGCAGTATTTT.

The CDR3 sequence is CASSLGDENNYEQYF. In DNA, the CDR3 is TGTGCCAGCAGCTTAGGCGACGAAAACAACTACGAGCAGTACTTC. The chain links TRBV7-9 to TRBJ2-7; D call uncertain. V lost 1 base, J lost 3 bases, and 13 bases lay in between. Looked up from germline, CDR1 is SEHNR and CDR2 is FQNEAQ (reference sequence). This CDR3 is built from 15 residues.

Only a few counts were recorded for this clonotype. Germline is not matched at one junction end, which may reflect a read error. The chain links TRBV5-1 to TRBJ2-1; D is possibly TRBD1 (5 bases). The CDR3 length is 16 residues. Germline V gene data show CDR1 as SGHRS and CDR2 as YFSETQ. The CDR3 DNA sequence: TGCGCCAGCAACTTGGGGTCCAGGGCCCTCTACAATGAGCAGTTCTTC. This translates into CASNLGSRALYNEQFF.

This clonotype was seen more than once but under ten times. The CDR3 bases are TGCAGTGTTGACACCGGGACTTATAGCACAGATACGCAGTATTTT. Amino acids: CSVDTGTYSTDTQYF. The chain links TRBV20-1 to TRBJ2-3, with D maybe TRBD2 (6 bases). The CDR3 contains 15 residues. V lost 7 bases and J 0 bases, leaving 17 bases between the germline ends. Per the germline V gene, CDR1 is DFQATT and CDR2 is SNEGSKA (reference sequence).

This clonotype has a handful of counts. The rearrangement uses TRBV2 and TRBJ2-3; D may be TRBD2 (7 bases). Germline V gene data show CDR1 as SNHLY and CDR2 as FYNNEI. V lost 7 bases to trimming and J lost 5 bases, with 13 bases between them. The CDR3 is 13 amino acids. The DNA for the CDR3 is TGTGCCAGCAACAGGGAGCGGGGAGATACGCAGTATTTT. This translates into CASNRERGDTQYF.

Of note for this clonotype: The junction departs from the called germline gene at one end, perhaps through a read error. V gene TRBV18 combines with J gene TRBJ1-1, with D possibly being TRBD1 (5 bases). Germline CDR1 reads KGHSH; CDR2 reads LQKENI. The CDR3 runs 12 residues. The CDR3: CATSDRYTEAFF. In nucleotides, the CDR3 is TGTGCCACCTCAGACAGATACACTGAAGCTTTCTTT.

This clonotype has more than one count but fewer than ten. The chain couples TRBV5-8 to TRBJ2-7, with 8 nucleotides matching TRBD1. Germline V lookup: CDR1 SGHTS, CDR2 YDEGEE. V shed 5 bases, J shed 11 bases, and the junction held 9 bases outside the gene matches. CDR3 length equals 12 residues. CDR3 bases: TGTGCCAGCAGTTCGGACAGGGTGAAGGAGTACTTC. Translated: CASSSDRVKEYF. The full variable domain, rest sourced from reference TRBV5-8 and TRBJ2-7, is EAGVTQSPTHLIKTRGQQATLRCSPISGHTSVYWYQQALGLGLQFLLWYDEGEERNRGNFPPRFSGRQFPNYSSELNVNALELEDSALYLCASSSDRVKEYFGPGTRLTVT.

V and J are TRBV20-1 and TRBJ2-3; TRBD2 agrees at 10 bases. Trimming cost V 6 bases and J 8 bases; bases outside gene matches: 11. This CDR3 is 14 amino acids long. Germline V gives CDR1 DFQATT, CDR2 SNEGSKA (reference sequence). The CDR3 region is CSATLAGVLVTQYF. CDR3 in DNA: TGCAGTGCGACCCTAGCGGGGGTGCTAGTTACGCAGTATTTT.

The rearrangement uses TRBV20-1 and TRBJ2-2; no clear D. V was pared by 5 bases and J by 4 bases, with 8 bases between. Germline V gene sequence: CDR1 DFQATT, CDR2 SNEGSKA (reference sequence). This CDR3 contains 12 residues. The CDR3 loop reads CSARKGTGELFF. For the CDR3, the DNA is TGCAGTGCTCGGAAGGGCACCGGGGAGCTGTTTTTT.

This clonotype appeared once. The chain recombines TRBV20-1 with TRBJ2-1; 11 nucleotides align to TRBD2. This CDR3 comprises 15 residues. J gave up 5 bases and V 3 bases, and 6 bases lay outside the gene matches. CDR1 DFQATT and CDR2 SNEGSKA come from the germline V gene (reference sequence). In DNA form, the CDR3 reads TGCAGTGCTAGCAGGCTAGCGGGGGGTCACAATGAGCAGTTCTTC. It encodes CSASRLAGGHNEQFF.

Points on this clonotype: Germline is not matched at one junction end, which may reflect a read error. This chain connects TRBV20-1 to TRBJ2-2, with TRBD1 as a possible D gene (7 bases). CDR3 length: 15 amino acids. The V gene's germline CDR1 is DFQATT and CDR2 SNEGSKA (reference sequence). The CDR3 DNA follows: TGCGGTGCTATAGGAGGGGGCGGGAACACCGGGGAGCTGTTTTTT. Protein: CGAIGGGGNTGELFF.

This chain connects TRBV20-1 to TRBJ2-1; 9 bases are a match to TRBD2. The CDR3 has 15 amino acids. V shed 0 bases, J shed 5 bases, and the junction held 5 bases outside the gene matches. Germline V gives CDR1 DFQATT, CDR2 SNEGSKA (reference sequence). CDR3 DNA: TGCAGTGCTAGAGATGCGTCTAGCGGGGACAATGAGCAGTTCTTC. It codes for CSARDASSGDNEQFF.

This clonotype was picked up a small number of times. This rearrangement joins TRBV20-1 to TRBJ2-5; D is ambiguous. Germline CDR1 and CDR2: DFQATT and SNEGSKA (reference sequence). This CDR3 spans 13 amino acids. V was pared by 2 bases and J by 2 bases, with 9 bases between. CDR3 in DNA: TGCAGTGCTAGAAACGGGCCACAAGAGACCCAGTACTTC. This gives the protein CSARNGPQETQYF.

Regarding this clonotype: The junction does not match germline at one end; this may be a read error. J is TRBJ2-1 and V is TRBV29-1, with a tentative D call TRBD1 (5 bases). Germline loops: CDR1 SQVTM, CDR2 ANQGSEA. The CDR3 extends over 11 amino acids. CDR3 sequence: CSVEGANEQFF. CDR3 sequence (DNA): TGCAGCGTGGAAGGGGCAAATGAGCAGTTCTTC.

About this clonotype itself: It is likely a read error, because the conserved phenylalanine at the end of the CDR3 is missing. No DNA is shown, since the ends of the CDR3 on it are uncertain; the CDR3 is the one TCRdb lists. V gene TRBV7-2 combines with J gene TRBJ2-5; the table's TRBD2 call for D was not verified on the DNA. Germline V CDR1 and CDR2: SGHTA, FQGNSA. Including both end residues, the CDR3 is 10 amino acids long. The CDR3 here is CASSSDYPLR.